This T cell receptor (beta chain) was identified during a study of T cell repertoires in cytomegalovirus infection. Looking at the study overall: In public TCR beta signatures, there were indications of both CMV infection and matching HLA type. General observations from the study: Summed frequency of shared TCR beta families picked out CMV carriers who also had the relevant HLA. Clonotype analysis showed dominance of the ex vivo response by HLA-C-restricted CMV-specific TCR beta clonotypes.

This CDR3 is 17 amino acids long. The V segment lost 5 bases and the J segment 4 bases; nucleotides outside the gene matches: 10. CDR1 and CDR2 from the germline V gene are ENHRY and SYGVKD. Worth noting for this clonotype: As yet, its antigen is unknown.

MiXCR, run by TCRdb on the reads, gives a single entry per CDR3 protein. The table includes about 830,000 distinct CDR3 sequences, 30% to 35% detected once. Material: cultured CD8+ T cells from PBMCs, obtained from culture after CMV antigen stimulation. The receptor comes from a human donor in good health (CMV status not recorded). Some clones in this sample may be carry-over from other donors' samples. The chain uses TRBV10-3 and TRBJ2-1; 11 bases fit TRBD2. The CDR3 bases are TGTGCCATCAGTCGGACCGGGACTAGCGGAGATTACAATGAGCAGTTCTTC. It is translated as CAISRTGTSGDYNEQFF.